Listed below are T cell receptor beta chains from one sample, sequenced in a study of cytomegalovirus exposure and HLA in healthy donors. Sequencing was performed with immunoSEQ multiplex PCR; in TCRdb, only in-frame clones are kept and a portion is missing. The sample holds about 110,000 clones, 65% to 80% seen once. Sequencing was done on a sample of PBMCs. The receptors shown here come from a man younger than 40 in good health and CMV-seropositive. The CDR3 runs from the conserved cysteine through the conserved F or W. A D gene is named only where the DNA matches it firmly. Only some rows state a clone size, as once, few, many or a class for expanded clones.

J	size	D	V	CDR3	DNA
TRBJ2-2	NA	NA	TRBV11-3	CASSLSFRTGELFF	TGTGCCAGCAGCTTATCCTTCCGCACCGGGGAGCTGTTTTTT
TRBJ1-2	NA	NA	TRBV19	CASSSPGRRVDACTF	TGTGCCAGTAGTTCACCCGGACGGCGGGTCGATGCCTGCACCTTC
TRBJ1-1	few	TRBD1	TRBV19	CASSRTGNTEAFF	TGTGCCAGTAGCCGGACAGGGAACACTGAAGCTTTCTTT
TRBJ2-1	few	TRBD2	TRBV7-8	CASSSRLAGYNEQFF	TGTGCCAGCAGCTCCCGACTAGCGGGCTACAATGAGCAGTTCTTC
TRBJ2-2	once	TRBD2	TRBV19	CASSILPGGYTGELFF	TGTGCCAGTAGTATCTTGCCCGGGGGGTACACCGGGGAGCTGTTTTTT
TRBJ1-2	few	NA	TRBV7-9	CASSLSGGFPYGYTF	TGTGCCAGCAGCTTAAGTGGGGGCTTCCCCTATGGCTACACCTTC
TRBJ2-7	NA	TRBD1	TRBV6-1	CASSWMGQGAYEQYF	TGTGCCAGCAGTTGGATGGGACAGGGAGCCTACGAGCAGTACTTC
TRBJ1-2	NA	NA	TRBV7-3	CASSLTAGADGYTF	TGTGCCAGCAGCTTAACCGCAGGGGCGGATGGCTACACCTTC
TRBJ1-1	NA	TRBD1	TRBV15	CATNRPGQGFNTEAFF	TGTGCCACCAATCGACCGGGACAGGGGTTTAACACTGAAGCTTTCTTT
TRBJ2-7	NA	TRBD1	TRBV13	CASSLNRGDKYF	TGTGCCAGCAGCCTCAACAGGGGAGATAAGTACTTC
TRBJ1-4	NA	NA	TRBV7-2	CASSPDEEATNEKLFF	TGTGCCAGCAGCCCCGATGAGGAAGCAACTAATGAAAAACTGTTTTTT
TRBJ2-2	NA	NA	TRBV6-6	CASSARMNTGELFF	TGTGCCAGCAGTGCCAGGATGAACACCGGGGAGCTGTTTTTT
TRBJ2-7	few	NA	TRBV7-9	CASSLGQWEWEQYF	TGTGCCAGCAGCTTAGGACAATGGGAGTGGGAGCAGTACTTC
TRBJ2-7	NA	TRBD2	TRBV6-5	CASSILAGESYEQYF	TGTGCCAGCAGTATACTAGCGGGGGAGTCCTACGAGCAGTACTTC
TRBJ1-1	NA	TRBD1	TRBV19	CASSIVPGQGARVAEAFF	TGTGCCAGTAGTATAGTTCCGGGACAGGGGGCGCGGGTCGCTGAAGCTTTCTTT
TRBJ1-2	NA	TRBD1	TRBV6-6	CASSIGTGSNGYTF	TGTGCCAGCAGTATTGGGACAGGTTCGAACGGCTACACCTTC
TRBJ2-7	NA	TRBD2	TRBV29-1	CSVVGLAGNPSYEQYF	TGCAGCGTTGTGGGACTAGCGGGGAACCCCTCCTACGAGCAGTACTTC
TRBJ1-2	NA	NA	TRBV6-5	CASSYFGHNSVGYTF	TGTGCCAGCAGTTACTTTGGACACAACAGCGTAGGCTACACCTTC
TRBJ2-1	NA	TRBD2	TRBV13	CASSVRLGEGLYNEQFF	TGTGCCAGCAGCGTCCGATTGGGGGAGGGCCTCTACAATGAGCAGTTCTTC
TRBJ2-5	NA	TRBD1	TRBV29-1	CSVSRDSFQETQYF	TGCAGCGTTTCCCGGGACAGCTTCCAAGAGACCCAGTACTTC
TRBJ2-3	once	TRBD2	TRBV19	CASTPGTSGGEATDTQYF	TGTGCCAGTACCCCCGGGACTAGCGGGGGGGAGGCCACAGATACGCAGTATTTT
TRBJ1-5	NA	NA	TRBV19	CASSLQGVQPQHF	TGTGCCAGTAGCTTACAGGGAGTCCAGCCCCAGCATTTT
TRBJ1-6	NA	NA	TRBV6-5	CASSYSVGLGSPLHF	TGTGCCAGCAGTTACTCGGTCGGTCTGGGCTCACCCCTCCACTTT
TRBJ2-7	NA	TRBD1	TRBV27	CASTGTGGSGSYEQYF	TGTGCCAGTACCGGGACAGGGGGCTCTGGCTCCTACGAGCAGTACTTC
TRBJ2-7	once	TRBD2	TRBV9	CASSVGRSSSGGAYEQYF	TGTGCCAGCAGCGTAGGCCGCTCCTCTAGCGGGGGGGCCTACGAGCAGTACTTC
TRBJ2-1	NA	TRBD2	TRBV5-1	CASSAGLAGSYNEQFF	TGCGCCAGCAGCGCCGGACTAGCGGGGTCCTACAATGAGCAGTTCTTC
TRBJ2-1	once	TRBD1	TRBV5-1	CASSQHRDRDEFF	TGCGCCAGCAGCCAACACCGGGACAGGGACGAATTCTTC
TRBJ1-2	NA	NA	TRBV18	CASSPETGDGYTF	TGTGCCAGCTCACCAGAGACAGGAGATGGCTACACCTTC
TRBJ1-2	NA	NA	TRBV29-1	CSPFRLNYGYTF	TGCAGCCCCTTCCGTCTTAACTATGGCTACACCTTC
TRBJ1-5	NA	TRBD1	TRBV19	CASREGQGYDQPQHF	TGTGCCAGTAGGGAGGGACAGGGTTACGATCAGCCCCAGCATTTT
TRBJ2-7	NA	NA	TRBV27	CASSLQGRTVLEQYF	TGTGCCAGCAGTTTACAGGGAAGGACGGTTCTCGAGCAGTACTTC
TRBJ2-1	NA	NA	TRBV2	CASLYNEQFF	TGTGCCAGCCTATACAATGAGCAGTTCTTC
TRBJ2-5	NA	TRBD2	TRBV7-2	CASSSRTSGGPYQETQYF	TGTGCCAGCAGCTCTAGGACTAGCGGGGGGCCATACCAAGAGACCCAGTACTTC
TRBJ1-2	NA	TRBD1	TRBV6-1	CASRARDSVYGYTF	TGTGCCAGCAGGGCCCGGGACAGTGTCTATGGCTACACCTTC
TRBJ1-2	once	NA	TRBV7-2	CASSQAPGDGYTF	TGTGCCAGCAGCCAAGCCCCGGGGGACGGCTACACCTTC
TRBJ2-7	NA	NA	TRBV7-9	CASSLRVESSYEQYF	TGTGCCAGCAGCTTACGGGTGGAGAGCTCCTACGAGCAGTACTTC
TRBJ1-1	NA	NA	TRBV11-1	CASSNAGTHTEAFF	TGTGCCAGCAGCAACGCCGGGACACACACTGAAGCTTTCTTT
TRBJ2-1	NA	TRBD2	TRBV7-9	CASSPKGDYGREFF	TGTGCCAGCAGCCCAAAAGGTGACTATGGGAGGGAGTTCTTC
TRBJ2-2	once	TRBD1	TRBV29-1	CSVAGTGWNGELFF	TGCAGCGTTGCAGGGACAGGGTGGAACGGGGAGCTGTTTTTT
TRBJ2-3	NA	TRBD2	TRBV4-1	CASSQRLAGFTDTQYF	TGCGCCAGCAGCCAGCGTCTAGCGGGGTTCACAGATACGCAGTATTTT
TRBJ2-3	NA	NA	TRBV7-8	CASSLRDGGHTDTQYF	TGTGCCAGCAGCTTAAGGGACGGGGGGCACACAGATACGCAGTATTTT
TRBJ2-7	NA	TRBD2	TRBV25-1	CASSEGGGKTYEQYF	TGTGCCAGCAGTGAGGGGGGGGGAAAAACCTACGAGCAGTACTTC
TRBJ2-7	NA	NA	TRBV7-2	CASSLSSGVSYEQYF	TGTGCCAGCAGCCTCTCATCAGGGGTGTCCTACGAGCAGTACTTC